A single sample gave rise to the 5 T cell receptor beta chains below, sequenced in a study of long-term antiretroviral therapy in people with HIV. They ran version v3.0 of the immunoSEQ assay at survey level. Method: immunoSEQ multiplex PCR; TCRdb's copy keeps in-frame clones and lacks some. The sample lists some 25,000 clones, about 79% occurring once. The sequencing here drew on unsorted PBMCs, taken 3 years after starting antiretroviral therapy. The source is a man between 50 and 59 years old with HIV.

V usage is TRBV27 and J usage is TRBJ1-1, with D unresolved. The CDR3 spans 16 residues. Germline CDR1 reads MNHEY; CDR2 reads SMNVEV (reference sequence). The V end lost 5 bases, the J end lost 2 bases, and 18 bases lay between the germline ends. Here the CDR3 reads CASSQGRNHANTEAFF. The CDR3 nucleotides are TGTGCCAGCAGTCAAGGCCGGAACCATGCTAACACTGAAGCTTTCTTT.

This chain links TRBV13 with TRBJ1-1; D gene unclear. V was trimmed by 5 bases and J by 4 bases, leaving 8 bases between them. Germline lookup yields CDR1 PRHDT and CDR2 FYEKMQ (reference sequence). This CDR3 has 12 residues. Here the CDR3 reads CASSLTATEAFF. CDR3 DNA sequence: TGTGCCAGCAGCCTTACAGCCACTGAAGCTTTCTTT.

The rearrangement joins TRBV29-1 to TRBJ2-2, with 11 positions matching TRBD2. Germline V gene data show CDR1 as SQVTM and CDR2 as ANQGSEA. V lost 3 bases, J lost 2 bases, and 5 bases stayed unmatched. There are 16 residues in the CDR3. The CDR3 nucleotides read TGCAGCGTTGACCTAGCGGGGGGCCACAACACCGGGGAGCTGTTTTTT. It translates to CSVDLAGGHNTGELFF.

The chain carries TRBV12-5 and TRBJ2-7; the match to TRBD2 covers 11 bases. The germline CDR1 and CDR2 sequences are LGHNT and FRNRAP. CDR3 length: 16 amino acids. Losses at the gene ends were 0 bases for V and 4 bases for J; bases not matched to a gene: 5. The CDR3 DNA follows: TGTGCTAGTGGTTTGGTAAGACTAGCGGGGAGTTACGAGCAGTACTTC. Its translation: CASGLVRLAGSYEQYF.

This clone was observed a single time. J is TRBJ1-3 and V is TRBV30; D remains ambiguous. V lost 0 bases to trimming and J lost 0 bases, with 6 bases between them. In germline, CDR1 is GTSNPN, CDR2 SVGIG (reference sequence). The CDR3 runs to 14 residues. CDR3: CAWSVTYSGNTIYF. CDR3 DNA sequence: TGTGCCTGGAGTGTAACTTACTCTGGAAACACCATATATTTT.